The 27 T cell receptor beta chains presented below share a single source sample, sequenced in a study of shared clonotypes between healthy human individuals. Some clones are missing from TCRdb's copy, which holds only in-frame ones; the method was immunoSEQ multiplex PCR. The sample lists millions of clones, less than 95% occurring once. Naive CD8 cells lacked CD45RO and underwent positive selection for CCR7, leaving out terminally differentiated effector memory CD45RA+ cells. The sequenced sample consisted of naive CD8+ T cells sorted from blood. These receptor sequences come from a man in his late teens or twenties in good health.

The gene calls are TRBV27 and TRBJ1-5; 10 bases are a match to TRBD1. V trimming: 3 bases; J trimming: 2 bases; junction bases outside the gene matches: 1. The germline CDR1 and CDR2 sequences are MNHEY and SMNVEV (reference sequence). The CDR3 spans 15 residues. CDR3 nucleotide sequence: TGTGCCAGCAGTTTGACAGGGGGCCGCAATCAGCCCCAGCATTTT. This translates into CASSLTGGRNQPQHF.

The CDR3 DNA sequence: TGTGCCTGGAGTGTTGAGCCCTCGGTTCGCGATGAGCAGTTCTTC. This sequence encodes CAWSVEPSVRDEQFF. V usage is TRBV30 and J usage is TRBJ2-1; D remains ambiguous. The germline V and J ends were trimmed by 0 bases and 8 bases, with 17 bases remaining between them. The CDR3 has 15 amino acids. Germline lookup yields CDR1 GTSNPN and CDR2 SVGIG (reference sequence).

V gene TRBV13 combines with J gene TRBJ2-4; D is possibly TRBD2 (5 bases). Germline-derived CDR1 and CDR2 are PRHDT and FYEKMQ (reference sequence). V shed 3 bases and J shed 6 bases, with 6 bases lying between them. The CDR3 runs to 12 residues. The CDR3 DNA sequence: TGTGCCAGCAGCTTCCGGGGAAACATTCAGTACTTC. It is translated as CASSFRGNIQYF.

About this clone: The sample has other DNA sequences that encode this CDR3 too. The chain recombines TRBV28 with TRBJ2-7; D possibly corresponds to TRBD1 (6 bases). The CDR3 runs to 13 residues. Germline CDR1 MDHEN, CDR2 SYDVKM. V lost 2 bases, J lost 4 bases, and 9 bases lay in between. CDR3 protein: CASSLSQGYEQYF. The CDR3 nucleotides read TGTGCCAGCAGTTTAAGTCAGGGGTACGAGCAGTACTTC.

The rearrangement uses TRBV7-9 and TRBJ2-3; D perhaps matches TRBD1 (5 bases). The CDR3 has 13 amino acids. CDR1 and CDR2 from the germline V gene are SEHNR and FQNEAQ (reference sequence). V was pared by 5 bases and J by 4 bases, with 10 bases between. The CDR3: CASSNRNPDTQYF. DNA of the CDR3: TGTGCCAGCAGCAACAGGAACCCAGATACGCAGTATTTT. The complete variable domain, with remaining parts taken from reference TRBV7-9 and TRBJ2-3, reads DTGVSQNPRHKITKRGQNVTFRCDPISEHNRLYWYRQTLGQGPEFLTYFQNEAQLEKSRLLSDRFSAERPKGSFSTLEIQRTEQGDSAMYLCASSNRNPDTQYFGPGTRLTVL.

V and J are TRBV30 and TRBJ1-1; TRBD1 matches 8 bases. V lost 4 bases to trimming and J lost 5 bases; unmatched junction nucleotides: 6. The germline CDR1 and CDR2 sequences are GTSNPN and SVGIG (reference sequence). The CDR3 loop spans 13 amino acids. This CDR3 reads CAWTRQGWTEAFF. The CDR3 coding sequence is TGTGCCTGGACCCGACAGGGGTGGACTGAAGCTTTCTTT.

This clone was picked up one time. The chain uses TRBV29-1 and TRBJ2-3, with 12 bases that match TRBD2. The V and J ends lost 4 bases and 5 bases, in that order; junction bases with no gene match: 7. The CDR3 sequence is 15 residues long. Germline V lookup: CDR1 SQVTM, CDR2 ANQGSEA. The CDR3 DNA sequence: TGCAGCGTTGCTGAGCTAGCGGGGGGGCGAGATACGCAGTATTTT. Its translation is CSVAELAGGRDTQYF.

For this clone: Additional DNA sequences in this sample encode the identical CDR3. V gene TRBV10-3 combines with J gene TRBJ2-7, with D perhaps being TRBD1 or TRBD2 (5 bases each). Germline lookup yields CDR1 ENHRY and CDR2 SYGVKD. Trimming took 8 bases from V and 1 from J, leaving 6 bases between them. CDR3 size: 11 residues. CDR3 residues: CAIGGSYEQYF. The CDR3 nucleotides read TGTGCCATCGGGGGTTCCTACGAGCAGTACTTC.

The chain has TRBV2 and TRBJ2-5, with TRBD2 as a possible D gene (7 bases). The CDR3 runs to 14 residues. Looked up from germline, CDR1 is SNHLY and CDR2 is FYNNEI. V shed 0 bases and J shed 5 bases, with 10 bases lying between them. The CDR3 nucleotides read TGTGCCAGCAGTGAAGCGGGGGGGGCGGAGACCCAGTACTTC. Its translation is CASSEAGGAETQYF.

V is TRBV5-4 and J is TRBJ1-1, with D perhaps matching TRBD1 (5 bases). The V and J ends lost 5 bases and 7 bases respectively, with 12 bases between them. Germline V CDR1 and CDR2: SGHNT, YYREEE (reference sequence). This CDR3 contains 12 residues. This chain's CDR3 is CASREGEDEAFF. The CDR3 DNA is TGTGCCAGCAGGGAAGGGGAGGATGAAGCTTTCTTT.

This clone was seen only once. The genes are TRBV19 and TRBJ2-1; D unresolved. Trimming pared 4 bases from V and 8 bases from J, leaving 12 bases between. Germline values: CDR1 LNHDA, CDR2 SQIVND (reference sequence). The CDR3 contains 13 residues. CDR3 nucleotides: TGTGCCAGTAGTACAATCCTTAGGGATGAGCAGTTCTTC. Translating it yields CASSTILRDEQFF.

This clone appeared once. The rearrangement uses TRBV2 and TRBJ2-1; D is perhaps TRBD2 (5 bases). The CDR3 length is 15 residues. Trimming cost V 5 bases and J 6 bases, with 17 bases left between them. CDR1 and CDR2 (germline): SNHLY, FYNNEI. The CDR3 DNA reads TGTGCCAGCAGTCCCGGGGTAGCGACGTCCAATGAGCAGTTCTTC. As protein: CASSPGVATSNEQFF. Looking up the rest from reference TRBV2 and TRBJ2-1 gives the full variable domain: EPEVTQTPSHQVTQMGQEVILRCVPISNHLYFYWYRQILGQKVEFLVSFYNNEISEKSEIFDDQFSVERPDGSNFTLKIRSTKLEDSAMYFCASSPGVATSNEQFFGPGTRLTVL.

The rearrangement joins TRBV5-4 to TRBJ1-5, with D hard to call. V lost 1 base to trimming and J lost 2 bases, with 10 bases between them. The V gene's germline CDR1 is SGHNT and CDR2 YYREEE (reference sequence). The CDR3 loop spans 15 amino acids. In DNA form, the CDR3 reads TGTGCCAGCAGCTTGTGGGAATCGGGCAATCAGCCCCAGCATTTT. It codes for CASSLWESGNQPQHF. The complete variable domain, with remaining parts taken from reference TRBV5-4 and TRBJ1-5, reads ETGVTQSPTHLIKTRGQQVTLRCSSQSGHNTVSWYQQALGQGPQFIFQYYREEENGRGNFPPRFSGLQFPNYSSELNVNALELDDSALYLCASSLWESGNQPQHFGDGTRLSIL.

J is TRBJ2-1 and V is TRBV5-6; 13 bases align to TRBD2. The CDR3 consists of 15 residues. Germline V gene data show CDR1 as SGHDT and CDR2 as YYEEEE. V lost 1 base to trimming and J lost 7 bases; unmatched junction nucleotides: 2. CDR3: CASSLWGLAGNEQFF. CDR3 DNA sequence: TGTGCCAGCAGCTTGTGGGGACTAGCGGGGAATGAGCAGTTCTTC.

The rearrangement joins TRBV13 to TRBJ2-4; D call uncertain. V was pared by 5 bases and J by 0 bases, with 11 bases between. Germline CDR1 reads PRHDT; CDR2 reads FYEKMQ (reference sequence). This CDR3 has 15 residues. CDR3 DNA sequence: TGTGCCAGCAGCCCTACAGAATCAGCCAAAAACATTCAGTACTTC. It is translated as CASSPTESAKNIQYF.

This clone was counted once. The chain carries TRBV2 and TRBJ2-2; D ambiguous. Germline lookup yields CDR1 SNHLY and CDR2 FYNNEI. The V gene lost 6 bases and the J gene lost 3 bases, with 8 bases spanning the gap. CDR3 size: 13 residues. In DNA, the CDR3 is TGTGCCAGCAGCCCCGCAGACACCGGGGAGCTGTTTTTT. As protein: CASSPADTGELFF.

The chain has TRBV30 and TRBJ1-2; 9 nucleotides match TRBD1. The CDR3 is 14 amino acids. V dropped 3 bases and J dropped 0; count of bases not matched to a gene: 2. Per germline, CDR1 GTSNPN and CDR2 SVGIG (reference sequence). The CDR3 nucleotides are TGTGCCTGGAGGGGGGACAGGGCTAACTATGGCTACACCTTC. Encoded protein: CAWRGDRANYGYTF.

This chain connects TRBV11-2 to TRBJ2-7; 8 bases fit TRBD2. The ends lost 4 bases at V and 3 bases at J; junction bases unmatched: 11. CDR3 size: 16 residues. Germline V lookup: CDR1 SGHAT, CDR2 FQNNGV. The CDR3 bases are TGTGCCAGCAGCTCCCGGGAGGGGTCCCCCTACTACGAGCAGTACTTC. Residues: CASSSREGSPYYEQYF. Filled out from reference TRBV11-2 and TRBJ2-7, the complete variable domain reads EAGVAQSPRYKIIEKRQSVAFWCNPISGHATLYWYQQILGQGPKLLIQFQNNGVVDDSQLPKDRFSAERLKGVDSTLKIQPAKLEDSAVYLCASSSREGSPYYEQYFGPGTRLTVT.

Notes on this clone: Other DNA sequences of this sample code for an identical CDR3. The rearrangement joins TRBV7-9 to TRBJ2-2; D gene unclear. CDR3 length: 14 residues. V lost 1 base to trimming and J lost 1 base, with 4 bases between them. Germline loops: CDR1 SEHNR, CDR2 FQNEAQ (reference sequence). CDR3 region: CASSLVGNTGELFF. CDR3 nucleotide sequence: TGTGCCAGCAGCTTAGTTGGGAACACCGGGGAGCTGTTTTTT.

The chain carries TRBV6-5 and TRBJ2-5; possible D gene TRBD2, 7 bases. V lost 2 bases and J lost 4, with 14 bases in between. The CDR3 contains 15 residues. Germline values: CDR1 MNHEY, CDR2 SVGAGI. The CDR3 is CASSYGGGVGETQYF. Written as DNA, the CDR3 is TGTGCCAGCAGTTACGGGGGGGGCGTCGGAGAGACCCAGTACTTC.

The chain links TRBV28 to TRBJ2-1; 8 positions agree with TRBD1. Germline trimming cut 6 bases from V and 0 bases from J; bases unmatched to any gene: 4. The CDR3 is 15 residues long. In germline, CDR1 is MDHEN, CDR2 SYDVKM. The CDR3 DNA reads TGTGCCAGCAGGGGGGACAGGAGCTCCTACAATGAGCAGTTCTTC. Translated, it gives CASRGDRSSYNEQFF.

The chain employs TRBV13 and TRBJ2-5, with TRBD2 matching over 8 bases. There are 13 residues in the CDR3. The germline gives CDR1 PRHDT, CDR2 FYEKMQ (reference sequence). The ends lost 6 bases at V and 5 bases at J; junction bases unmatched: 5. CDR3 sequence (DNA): TGTGCCAGCAGACCACGGGGGGGTGAGACCCAGTACTTC. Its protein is CASRPRGGETQYF. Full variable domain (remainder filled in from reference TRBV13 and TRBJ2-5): AAGVIQSPRHLIKEKRETATLKCYPIPRHDTVYWYQQGPGQDPQFLISFYEKMQSDKGSIPDRFSAQQFSDYHSELNMSSLELGDSALYFCASRPRGGETQYFGPGTRLLVL.

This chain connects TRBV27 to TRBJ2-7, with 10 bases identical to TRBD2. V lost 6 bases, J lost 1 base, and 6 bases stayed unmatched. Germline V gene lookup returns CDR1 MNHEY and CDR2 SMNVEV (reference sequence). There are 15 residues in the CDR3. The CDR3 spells CASSRELAGSYEQYF. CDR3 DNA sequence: TGTGCCAGCAGCAGGGAACTAGCGGGATCCTACGAGCAGTACTTC.

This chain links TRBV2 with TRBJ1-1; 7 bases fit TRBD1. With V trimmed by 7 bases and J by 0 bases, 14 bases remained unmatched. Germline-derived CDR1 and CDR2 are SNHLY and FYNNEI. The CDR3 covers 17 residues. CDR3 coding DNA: TGTGCCAGCATTTGGGACAGTTCTCTGGGAATGAACACTGAAGCTTTCTTT. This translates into CASIWDSSLGMNTEAFF.

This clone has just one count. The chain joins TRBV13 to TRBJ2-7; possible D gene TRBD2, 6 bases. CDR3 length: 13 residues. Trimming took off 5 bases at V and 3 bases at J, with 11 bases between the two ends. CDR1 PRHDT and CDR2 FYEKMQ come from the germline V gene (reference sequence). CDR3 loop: CASSAGTHYEQYF. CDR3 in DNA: TGTGCCAGCAGCGCGGGAACCCACTACGAGCAGTACTTC.

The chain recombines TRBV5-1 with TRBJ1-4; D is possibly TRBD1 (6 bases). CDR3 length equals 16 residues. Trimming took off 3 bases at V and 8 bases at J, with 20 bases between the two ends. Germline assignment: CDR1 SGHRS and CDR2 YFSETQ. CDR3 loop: CASSSKSDSRGEKLFF. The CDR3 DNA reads TGCGCCAGCAGCTCTAAATCGGACAGCAGAGGGGAAAAACTGTTTTTT.

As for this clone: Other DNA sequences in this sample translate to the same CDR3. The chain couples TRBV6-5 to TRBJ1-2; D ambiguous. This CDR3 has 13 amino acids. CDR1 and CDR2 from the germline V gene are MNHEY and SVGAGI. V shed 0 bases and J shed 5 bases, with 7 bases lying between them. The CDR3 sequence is CASSYSPGYGYTF. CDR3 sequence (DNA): TGTGCCAGCAGTTACTCGCCGGGTTATGGCTACACCTTC.